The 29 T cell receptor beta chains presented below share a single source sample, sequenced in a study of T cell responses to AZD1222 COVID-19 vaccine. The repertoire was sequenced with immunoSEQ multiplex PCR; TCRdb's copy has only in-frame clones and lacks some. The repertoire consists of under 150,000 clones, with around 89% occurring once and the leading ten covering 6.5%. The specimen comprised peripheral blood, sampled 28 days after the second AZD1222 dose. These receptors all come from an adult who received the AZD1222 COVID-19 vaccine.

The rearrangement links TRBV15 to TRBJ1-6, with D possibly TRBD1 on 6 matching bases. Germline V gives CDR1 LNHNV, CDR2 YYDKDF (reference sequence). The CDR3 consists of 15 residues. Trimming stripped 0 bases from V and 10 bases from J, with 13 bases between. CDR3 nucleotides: TGTGCCACCAGCAGAGATCCTAGGGGGGGATCACCCCTCCACTTT. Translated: CATSRDPRGGSPLHF. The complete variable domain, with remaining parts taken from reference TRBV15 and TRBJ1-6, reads DAMVIQNPRYQVTQFGKPVTLSCSQTLNHNVMYWYQQKSSQAPKLLFHYYDKDFNNEADTPDNFQSRRPNTSFCFLDIRSPGLGDTAMYLCATSRDPRGGSPLHFGNGTRLTVT.

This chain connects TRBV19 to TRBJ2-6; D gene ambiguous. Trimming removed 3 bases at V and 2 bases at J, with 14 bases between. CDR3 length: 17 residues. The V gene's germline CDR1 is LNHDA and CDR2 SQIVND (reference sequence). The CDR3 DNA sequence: TGTGCCAGTAGTATCACCCTAAACTCCGCTGGGGCCAACGTCCTGACTTTC. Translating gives CASSITLNSAGANVLTF. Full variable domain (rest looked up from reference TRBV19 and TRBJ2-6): DGGITQSPKYLFRKEGQNVTLSCEQNLNHDAMYWYRQDPGQGLRLIYYSQIVNDFQKGDIAEGYSVSREKKESFPLTVTSAQKNPTAFYLCASSITLNSAGANVLTFGAGSRLTVL.

CDR3 region: CATSDVTDTQYF. Written as DNA, the CDR3 is TGTGCCACCAGTGACGTCACAGATACGCAGTATTTT. V is TRBV24-1 and J is TRBJ2-3; D gene uncertain. CDR3 size: 12 residues. CDR1 and CDR2 (germline): KGHDR, SFDVKD. V lost 4 bases to trimming and J lost 2 bases, with 3 bases between them.

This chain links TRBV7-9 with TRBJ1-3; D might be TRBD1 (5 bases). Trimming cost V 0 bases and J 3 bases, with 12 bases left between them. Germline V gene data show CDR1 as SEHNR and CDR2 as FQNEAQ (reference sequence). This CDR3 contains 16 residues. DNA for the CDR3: TGTGCCAGCAGCTTAGCCGGGGGGGTCTTTGGAAACACCATATATTTT. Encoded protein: CASSLAGGVFGNTIYF.

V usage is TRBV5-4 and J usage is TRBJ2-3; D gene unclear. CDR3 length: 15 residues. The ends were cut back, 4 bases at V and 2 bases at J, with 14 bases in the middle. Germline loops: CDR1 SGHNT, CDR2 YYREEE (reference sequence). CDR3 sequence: CASSNKLMPTDTQYF. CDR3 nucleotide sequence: TGTGCCAGCAGCAACAAACTCATGCCCACAGATACGCAGTATTTT.

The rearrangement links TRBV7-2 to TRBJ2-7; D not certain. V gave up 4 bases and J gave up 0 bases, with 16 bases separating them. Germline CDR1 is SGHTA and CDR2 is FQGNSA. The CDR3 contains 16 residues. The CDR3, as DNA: TGTGCCAGCAGCTCCTCTGGCGGTTTCTTCTCCTACGAGCAGTACTTC. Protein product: CASSSSGGFFSYEQYF.

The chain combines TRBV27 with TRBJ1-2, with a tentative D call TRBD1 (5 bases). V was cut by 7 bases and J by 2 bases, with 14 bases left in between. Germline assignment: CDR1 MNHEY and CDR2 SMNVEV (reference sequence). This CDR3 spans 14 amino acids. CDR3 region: CASIINRDNYGYTF. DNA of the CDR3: TGTGCCAGCATAATAAACCGGGACAACTATGGCTACACCTTC.

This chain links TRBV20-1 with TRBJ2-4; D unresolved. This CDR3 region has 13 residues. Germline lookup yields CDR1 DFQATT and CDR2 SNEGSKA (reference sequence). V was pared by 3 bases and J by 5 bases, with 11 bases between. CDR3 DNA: TGCAGTGCTAGTCCGACGGTCGAAAACATTCAGTACTTC. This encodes CSASPTVENIQYF.

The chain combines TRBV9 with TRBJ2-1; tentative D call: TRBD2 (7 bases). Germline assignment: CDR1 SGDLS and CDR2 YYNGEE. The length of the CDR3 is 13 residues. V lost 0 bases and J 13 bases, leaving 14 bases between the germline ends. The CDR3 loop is CASSVGDRGAQFF. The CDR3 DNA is TGTGCCAGCAGCGTAGGGGACCGGGGGGCCCAGTTCTTC.

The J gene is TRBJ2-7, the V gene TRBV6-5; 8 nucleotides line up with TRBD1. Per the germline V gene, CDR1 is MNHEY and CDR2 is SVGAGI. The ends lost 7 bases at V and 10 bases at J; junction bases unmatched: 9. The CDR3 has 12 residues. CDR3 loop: CASTYGQGGQYF. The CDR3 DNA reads TGTGCCAGCACCTACGGACAGGGCGGACAGTACTTC.

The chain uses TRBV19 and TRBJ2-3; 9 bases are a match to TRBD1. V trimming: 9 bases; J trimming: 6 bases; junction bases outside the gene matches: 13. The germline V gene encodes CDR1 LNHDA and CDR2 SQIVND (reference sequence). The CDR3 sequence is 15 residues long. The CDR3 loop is CASAETQGAGDTQYF. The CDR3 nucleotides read TGTGCCAGCGCTGAAACACAGGGGGCAGGGGATACGCAGTATTTT.

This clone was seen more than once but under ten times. CDR3 in amino acids: CAISESMSAAQHF. DNA of the CDR3: TGTGCCATCAGTGAGTCGATGAGCGCTGCCCAGCATTTT. This rearrangement joins TRBV10-3 to TRBJ1-5; D uncertain. CDR3 size: 13 residues. The V gene's germline CDR1 is ENHRY and CDR2 SYGVKD. V was shortened by 0 bases and J by 11 bases, with 11 bases between the two germline ends.

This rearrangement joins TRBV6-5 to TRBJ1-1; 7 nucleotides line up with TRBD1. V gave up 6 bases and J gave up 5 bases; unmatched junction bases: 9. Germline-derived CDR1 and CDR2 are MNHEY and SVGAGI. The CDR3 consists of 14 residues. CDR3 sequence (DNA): TGTGCCAGCAGGGACGATCAGGGGGGGACTGAAGCTTTCTTT. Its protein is CASRDDQGGTEAFF.

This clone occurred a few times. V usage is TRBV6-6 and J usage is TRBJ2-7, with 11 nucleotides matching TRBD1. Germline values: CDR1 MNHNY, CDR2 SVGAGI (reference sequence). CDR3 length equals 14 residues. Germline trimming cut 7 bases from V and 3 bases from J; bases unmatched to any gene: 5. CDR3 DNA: TGTGCCAGCAACCCGGGACAGGGGGTCTACGAGCAGTACTTC. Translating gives CASNPGQGVYEQYF.

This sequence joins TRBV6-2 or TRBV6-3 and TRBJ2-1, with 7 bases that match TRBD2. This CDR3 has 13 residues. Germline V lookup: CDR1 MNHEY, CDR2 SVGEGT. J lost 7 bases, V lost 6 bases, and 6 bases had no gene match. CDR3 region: CASSRGGANEQFF. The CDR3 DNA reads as TGTGCCAGCAGCCGGGGAGGGGCAAATGAGCAGTTCTTC.

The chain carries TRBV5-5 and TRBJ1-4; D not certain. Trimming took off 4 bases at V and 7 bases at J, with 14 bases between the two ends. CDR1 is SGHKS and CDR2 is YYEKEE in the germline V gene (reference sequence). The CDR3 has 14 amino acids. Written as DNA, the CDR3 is TGTGCCAGCAGCGAGGACCCCTGGGCTGAAAAACTGTTTTTT. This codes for CASSEDPWAEKLFF. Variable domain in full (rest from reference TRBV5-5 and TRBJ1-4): DAGVTQSPTHLIKTRGQQVTLRCSPISGHKSVSWYQQVLGQGPQFIFQYYEKEERGRGNFPDRFSARQFPNYSSELNVNALLLGDSALYLCASSEDPWAEKLFFGSGTQLSVL.

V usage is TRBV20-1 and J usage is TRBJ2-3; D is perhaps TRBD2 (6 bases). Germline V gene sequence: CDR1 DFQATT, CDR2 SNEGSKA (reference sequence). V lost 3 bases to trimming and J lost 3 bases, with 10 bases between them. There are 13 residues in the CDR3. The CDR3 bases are TGCAGTGCTAGTGCGGGGTTTACAGATACGCAGTATTTT. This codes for CSASAGFTDTQYF.

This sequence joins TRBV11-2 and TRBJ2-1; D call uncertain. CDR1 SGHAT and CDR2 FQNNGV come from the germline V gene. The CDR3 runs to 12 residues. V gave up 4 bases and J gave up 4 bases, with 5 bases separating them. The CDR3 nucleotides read TGTGCCAGCAGCTACGTATACAATGAGCAGTTCTTC. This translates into CASSYVYNEQFF.

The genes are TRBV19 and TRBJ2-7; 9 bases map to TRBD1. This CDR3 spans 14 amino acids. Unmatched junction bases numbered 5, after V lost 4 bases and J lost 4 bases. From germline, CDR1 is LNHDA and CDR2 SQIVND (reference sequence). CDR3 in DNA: TGTGCCAGTAGTAGCCGGGACAGGGTATACGAGCAGTACTTC. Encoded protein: CASSSRDRVYEQYF.

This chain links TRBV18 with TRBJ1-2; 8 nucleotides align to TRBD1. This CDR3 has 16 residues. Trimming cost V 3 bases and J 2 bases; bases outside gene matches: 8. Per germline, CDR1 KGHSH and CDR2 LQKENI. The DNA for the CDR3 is TGTGCCAGCTCACCCGCAAGGACAGGGAGGAACTATGGCTACACCTTC. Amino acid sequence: CASSPARTGRNYGYTF.

The CDR3 nucleotides are TGCGCCAGCAGTGACTTCGGCACAGATACGCAGTATTTT. Translated: CASSDFGTDTQYF. This chain links TRBV10-2 with TRBJ2-3; no clear D gene. Trimming pared 3 bases from V and 1 base from J, leaving 5 bases between. CDR1 is WSHSY, CDR2 SAAADI, per germline. The CDR3 has 13 amino acids.

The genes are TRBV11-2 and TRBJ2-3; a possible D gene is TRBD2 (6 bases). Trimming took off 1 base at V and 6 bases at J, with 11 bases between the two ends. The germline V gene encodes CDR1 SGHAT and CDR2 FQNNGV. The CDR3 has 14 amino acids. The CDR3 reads CASSLGGVRDTQYF. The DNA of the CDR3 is TGTGCCAGCAGCTTAGGGGGGGTTAGGGATACGCAGTATTTT.

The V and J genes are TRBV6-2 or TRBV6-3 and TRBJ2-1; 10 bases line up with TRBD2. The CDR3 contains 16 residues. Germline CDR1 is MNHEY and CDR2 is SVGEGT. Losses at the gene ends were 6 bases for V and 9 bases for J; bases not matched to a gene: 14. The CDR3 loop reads CASSPRSAGGPSEQFF. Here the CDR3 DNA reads TGTGCCAGCAGCCCACGGTCAGCGGGGGGGCCGAGTGAGCAGTTCTTC.

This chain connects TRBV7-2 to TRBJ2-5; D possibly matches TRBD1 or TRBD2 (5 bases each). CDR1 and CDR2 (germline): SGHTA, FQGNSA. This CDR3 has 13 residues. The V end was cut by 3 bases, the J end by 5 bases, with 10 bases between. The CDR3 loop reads CASSLGVGETQYF. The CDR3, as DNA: TGTGCCAGCAGCTTGGGGGTTGGGGAGACCCAGTACTTC.

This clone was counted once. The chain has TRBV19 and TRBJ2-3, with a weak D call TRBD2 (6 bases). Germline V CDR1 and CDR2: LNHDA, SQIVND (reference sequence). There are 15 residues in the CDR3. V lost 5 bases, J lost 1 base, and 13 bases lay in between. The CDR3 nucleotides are TGTGCCAGTAGTCGTGTGGGGGGAGGCACAGATACGCAGTATTTT. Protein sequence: CASSRVGGGTDTQYF.

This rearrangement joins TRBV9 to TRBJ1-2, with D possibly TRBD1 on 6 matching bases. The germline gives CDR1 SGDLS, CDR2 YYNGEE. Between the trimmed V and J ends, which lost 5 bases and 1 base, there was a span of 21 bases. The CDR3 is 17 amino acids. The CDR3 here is CASRKIPGQKVNYGYTF. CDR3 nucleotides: TGTGCCAGCAGAAAAATACCGGGACAAAAAGTTAACTATGGCTACACCTTC.

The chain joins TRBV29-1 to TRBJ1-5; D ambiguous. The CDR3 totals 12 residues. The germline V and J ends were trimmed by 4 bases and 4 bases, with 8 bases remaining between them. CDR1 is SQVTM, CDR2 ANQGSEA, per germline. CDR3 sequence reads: CSVAQQNQPQHF. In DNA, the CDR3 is TGCAGCGTTGCTCAACAGAATCAGCCCCAGCATTTT. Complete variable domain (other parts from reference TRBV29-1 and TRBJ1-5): SAVISQKPSRDICQRGTSLTIQCQVDSQVTMMFWYRQQPGQSLTLIATANQGSEATYESGFVIDKFPISRPNLTFSTLTVSNMSPEDSSIYLCSVAQQNQPQHFGDGTRLSIL.

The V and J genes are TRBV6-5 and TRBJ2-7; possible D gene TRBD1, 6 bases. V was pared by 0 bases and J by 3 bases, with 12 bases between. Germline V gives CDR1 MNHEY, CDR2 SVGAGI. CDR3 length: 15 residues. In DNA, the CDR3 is TGTGCCAGCAGTTACTCACAGGGACATAACTACGAGCAGTACTTC. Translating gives CASSYSQGHNYEQYF.

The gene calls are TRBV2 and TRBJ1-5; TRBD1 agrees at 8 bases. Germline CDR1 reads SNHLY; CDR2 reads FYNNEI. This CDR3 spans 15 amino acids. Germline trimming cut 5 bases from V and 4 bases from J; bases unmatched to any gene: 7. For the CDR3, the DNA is TGTGCCAGCAGTCCAGGGGACAGGCTGAATCAGCCCCAGCATTTT. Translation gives CASSPGDRLNQPQHF.